This T cell receptor beta chain was recovered during a study of T cell repertoires in cytomegalovirus infection. Trimming stripped 3 bases from V and 3 bases from J, with 12 bases between. The CDR3 is 14 amino acids. TCRdb itself ran the reads through MiXCR, one entry per CDR3 protein. The sample consists of hundreds of thousands of distinct CDR3 sequences, 20% to 30% of them appearing once. V usage is TRBV12-3 or TRBV12-4 and J usage is TRBJ2-7; D is perhaps TRBD2 (6 bases). The receptor's source is a human donor in good health (CMV status not recorded). Some clones in this sample may be carry-over from other donors' samples. Sequenced material: CD8+ T cells from PBMCs. The CDR3 is CASSLGTQNYEQYV. The CDR3 nucleotides are TGTGCCAGCAGTTTGGGGACTCAGAACTACGAGCAGTACGTC.